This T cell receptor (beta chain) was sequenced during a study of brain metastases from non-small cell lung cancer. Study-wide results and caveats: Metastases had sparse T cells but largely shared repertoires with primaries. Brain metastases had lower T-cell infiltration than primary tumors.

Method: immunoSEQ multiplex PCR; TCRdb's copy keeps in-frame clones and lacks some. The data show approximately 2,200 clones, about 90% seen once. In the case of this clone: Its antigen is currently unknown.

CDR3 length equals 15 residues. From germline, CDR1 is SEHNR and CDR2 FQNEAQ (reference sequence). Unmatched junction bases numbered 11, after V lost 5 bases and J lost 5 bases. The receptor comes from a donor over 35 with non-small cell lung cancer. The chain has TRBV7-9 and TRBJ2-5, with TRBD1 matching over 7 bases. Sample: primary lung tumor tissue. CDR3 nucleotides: TGTGCCAGCAGCACTTGGGCTACGACAGGGGAGACCCAGTACTTC. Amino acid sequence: CASSTWATTGETQYF.